These 11 T cell receptor beta chains were sequenced from one sample in a study of T cells in Graves' hyperthyroidism and ophthalmopathy. From RNA transcripts, TCR beta CDR3 regions were amplified. Researchers ran a first-round RT-PCR on the TCR CDR3 using the HTBI primer set. One entry per CDR3 protein results from TCRdb running MiXCR on the multiplex PCR reads. The sample carries about 210,000 distinct CDR3 sequences, under 20% recorded once. Sequenced sample: blood. Source of these receptors: a middle-aged man with Graves' hyperthyroidism.

This clonotype was found many times. V is TRBV5-1 and J is TRBJ1-1, with D tentatively TRBD1 (6 bases). CDR1 and CDR2 from the germline V gene are SGHRS and YFSETQ. The CDR3 has 16 amino acids. V lost 4 bases and J 1 base, leaving 17 bases between the germline ends. The CDR3 sequence: CASSGLKGQTNTEAFF. CDR3 DNA sequence: TGCGCCAGCAGCGGGCTGAAAGGACAGACGAACACTGAAGCTTTCTTT.

This clonotype showed up just a few times. The V gene is TRBV19, the J gene TRBJ1-1; 9 nucleotides line up with TRBD1. V lost 8 bases and J lost 3; bases outside the gene matches: 1. Germline V CDR1 and CDR2: LNHDA, SQIVND (reference sequence). This CDR3 has 12 amino acids. CDR3 sequence: CASGDRDTEAFF. The CDR3 nucleotides read TGTGCCAGTGGGGACAGGGACACTGAAGCTTTCTTT.

This clonotype was detected ten times or more. This sequence joins TRBV7-9 and TRBJ2-5, with D possibly matching TRBD2 (7 bases). This CDR3 is built from 16 residues. V lost 5 bases to trimming and J lost 4 bases, with 20 bases between them. Per the germline V gene, CDR1 is SEHNR and CDR2 is FQNEAQ (reference sequence). The CDR3 DNA follows: TGTGCCAGCAGCCCACCCGGCGGGGGCTTGGGAGAGACCCAGTACTTC. This sequence encodes CASSPPGGGLGETQYF.

This chain links TRBV5-4 with TRBJ1-2; tentatively, D is TRBD1 (5 bases). Germline assignment: CDR1 SGHNT and CDR2 YYREEE (reference sequence). The CDR3 has 14 amino acids. The V and J ends lost 1 base and 3 bases respectively, with 10 bases between them. CDR3 nucleotide sequence: TGTGCCAGCAGCTTGTTTCCGGGGGACTATGGCTACACCTTC. Translated: CASSLFPGDYGYTF.

There are a few counts of this clonotype. V usage is TRBV29-1 and J usage is TRBJ2-4; no definite D call. Trimming removed 7 bases from V and 1 base from J, with 14 bases in between. The CDR3 is 14 residues long. Germline values: CDR1 SQVTM, CDR2 ANQGSEA. CDR3 amino acids: CSAASSGAKNIQYF. The CDR3 coding sequence is TGCAGCGCCGCCTCGTCCGGGGCCAAAAACATTCAGTACTTC.

This clonotype showed up many times. The V call is TRBV20-1, the J call TRBJ2-7, with 9 bases aligning to TRBD2. The CDR3 totals 15 residues. Trimming at V came to 3 bases and at J to 1 base, leaving 7 bases not matched to a gene. Per germline, CDR1 DFQATT and CDR2 SNEGSKA (reference sequence). The CDR3 bases are TGCAGTGCTAGCTCCCTGACTAGCGGATCCTACGAGCAGTACTTC. Encoded protein: CSASSLTSGSYEQYF.

This chain links TRBV19 with TRBJ1-1; D is unresolved. Germline-derived CDR1 and CDR2 are LNHDA and SQIVND (reference sequence). V lost 6 bases, J lost 4 bases, and 6 bases lay in between. The CDR3 contains 11 residues. As DNA, the CDR3 is TGTGCCAGTAGGATGGCCACTGAAGCTTTCTTT. It is translated as CASRMATEAFF.

This clonotype was seen at least ten times. CDR3 region: CASSSKGLGSDTQYF. As DNA, the CDR3 is TGTGCCAGCAGCTCTAAAGGCCTCGGGTCAGATACGCAGTATTTT. The chain has TRBV7-3 and TRBJ2-3; D gene uncertain. Germline V gene data show CDR1 as SGHTA and CDR2 as FQGTGA. The CDR3 is 15 residues long. The V gene lost 4 bases and the J gene lost 4 bases, with 15 bases spanning the gap.

This clonotype was seen ten or more times. The chain joins TRBV7-2 to TRBJ2-1, with unresolved D. V shed 2 bases and J shed 0 bases, with 5 bases lying between them. This CDR3 has 14 amino acids. Germline-derived CDR1 and CDR2 are SGHTA and FQGNSA. The CDR3 here is CASSLHRSYNEQFF. In nucleotides, the CDR3 is TGTGCCAGCAGCTTACACCGCTCCTACAATGAGCAGTTCTTC.

Ten or more counts support this clonotype. The genes are TRBV12-3 or TRBV12-4 and TRBJ1-2; a weak D match, TRBD1 (5 bases). Trimming stripped 5 bases from V and 6 bases from J, with 13 bases between. The CDR3 length is 13 residues. The DNA of the CDR3 is TGTGCCAGCAGTCCGCGGGGCGGGGATGGCTACACCTTC. Translated, it gives CASSPRGGDGYTF.

This clonotype was recorded at least ten times. V gene TRBV20-1 combines with J gene TRBJ1-2; D is undetermined. Germline lookup yields CDR1 DFQATT and CDR2 SNEGSKA (reference sequence). CDR3 length: 12 amino acids. V was pared by 3 bases and J by 1 base, with 6 bases between. CDR3 protein: CSASGFNYGYTF. The CDR3 DNA follows: TGCAGTGCTAGCGGGTTTAACTATGGCTACACCTTC.